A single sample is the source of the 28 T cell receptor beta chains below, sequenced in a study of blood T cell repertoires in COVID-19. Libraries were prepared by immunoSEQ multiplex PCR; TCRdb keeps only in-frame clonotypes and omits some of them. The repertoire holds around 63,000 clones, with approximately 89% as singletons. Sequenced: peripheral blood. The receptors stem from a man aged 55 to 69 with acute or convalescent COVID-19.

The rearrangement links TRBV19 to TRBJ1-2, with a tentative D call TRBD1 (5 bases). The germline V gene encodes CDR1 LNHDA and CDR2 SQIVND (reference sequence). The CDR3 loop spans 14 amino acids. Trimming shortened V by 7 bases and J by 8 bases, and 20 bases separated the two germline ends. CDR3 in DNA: TGTGCCAGTATTAAGGCTCAGGGCCTCGGGGGCTACACCTTC. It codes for CASIKAQGLGGYTF.

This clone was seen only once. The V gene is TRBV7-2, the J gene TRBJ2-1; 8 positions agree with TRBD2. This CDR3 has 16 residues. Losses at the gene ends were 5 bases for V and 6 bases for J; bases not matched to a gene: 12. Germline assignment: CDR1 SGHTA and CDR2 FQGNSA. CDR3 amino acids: CASSPLGRGVINEQFF. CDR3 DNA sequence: TGTGCCAGCAGCCCCCTGGGGCGGGGGGTTATCAATGAGCAGTTCTTC.

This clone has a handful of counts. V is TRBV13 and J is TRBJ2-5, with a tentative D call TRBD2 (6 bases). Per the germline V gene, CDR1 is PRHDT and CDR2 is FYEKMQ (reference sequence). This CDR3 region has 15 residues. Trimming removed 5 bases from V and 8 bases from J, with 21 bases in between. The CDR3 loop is CASSNPRLGGGTQYF. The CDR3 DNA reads TGTGCCAGCAGCAACCCTCGTCTCGGGGGTGGCACCCAGTACTTC.

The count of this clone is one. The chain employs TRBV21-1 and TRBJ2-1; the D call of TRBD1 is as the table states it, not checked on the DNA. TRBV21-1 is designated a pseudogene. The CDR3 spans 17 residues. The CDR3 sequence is CASSKEADRGPYNEQFF. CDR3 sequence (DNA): TGTGCCAGCAGCAAAGAAGCCGACAGGGGGCCCTACAATGAGCAGTTCTTC.

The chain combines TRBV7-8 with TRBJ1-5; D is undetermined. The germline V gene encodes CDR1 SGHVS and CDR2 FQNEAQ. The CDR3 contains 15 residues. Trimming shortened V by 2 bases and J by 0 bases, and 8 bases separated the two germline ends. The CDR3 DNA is TGTGCCAGCAGCTTATACTTATATAGCAATCAGCCCCAGCATTTT. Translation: CASSLYLYSNQPQHF.

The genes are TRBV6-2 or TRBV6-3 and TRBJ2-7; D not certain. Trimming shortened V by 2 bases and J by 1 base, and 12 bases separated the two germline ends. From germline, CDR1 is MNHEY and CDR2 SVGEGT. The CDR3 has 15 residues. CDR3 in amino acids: CASSYAGIGSYEQYF. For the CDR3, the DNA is TGTGCCAGCAGTTACGCAGGCATTGGTTCCTACGAGCAGTACTTC.

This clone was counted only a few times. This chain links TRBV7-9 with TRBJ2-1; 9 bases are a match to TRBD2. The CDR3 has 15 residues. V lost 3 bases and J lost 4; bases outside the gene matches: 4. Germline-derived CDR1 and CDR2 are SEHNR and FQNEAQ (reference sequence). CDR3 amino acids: CASSFNAGGYNEQFF. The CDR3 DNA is TGTGCCAGCAGCTTCAACGCGGGGGGGTACAATGAGCAGTTCTTC.

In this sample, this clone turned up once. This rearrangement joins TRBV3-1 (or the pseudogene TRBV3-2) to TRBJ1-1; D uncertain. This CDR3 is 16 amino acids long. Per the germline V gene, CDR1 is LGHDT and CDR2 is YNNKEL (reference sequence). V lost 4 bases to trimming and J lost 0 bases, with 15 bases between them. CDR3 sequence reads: CASSRGSHLMNTEAFF. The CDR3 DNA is TGTGCCAGCAGCCGCGGGTCCCACCTCATGAACACTGAAGCTTTCTTT.

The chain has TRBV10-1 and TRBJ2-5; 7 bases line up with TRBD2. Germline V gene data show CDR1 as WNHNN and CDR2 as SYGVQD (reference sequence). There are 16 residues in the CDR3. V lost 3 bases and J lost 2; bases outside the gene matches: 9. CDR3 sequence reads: CASSDGLRGWQETQYF. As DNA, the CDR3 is TGCGCCAGCAGTGACGGCTTGCGGGGGTGGCAAGAGACCCAGTACTTC.

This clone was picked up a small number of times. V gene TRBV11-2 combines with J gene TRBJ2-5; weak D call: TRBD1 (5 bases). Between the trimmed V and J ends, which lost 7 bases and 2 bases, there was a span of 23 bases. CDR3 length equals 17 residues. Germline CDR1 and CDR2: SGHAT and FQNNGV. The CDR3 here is CASIAYRKVRAQETQYF. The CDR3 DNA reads TGTGCCAGCATCGCGTACAGGAAAGTAAGAGCGCAAGAGACCCAGTACTTC. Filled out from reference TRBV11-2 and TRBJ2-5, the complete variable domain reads EAGVAQSPRYKIIEKRQSVAFWCNPISGHATLYWYQQILGQGPKLLIQFQNNGVVDDSQLPKDRFSAERLKGVDSTLKIQPAKLEDSAVYLCASIAYRKVRAQETQYFGPGTRLLVL.

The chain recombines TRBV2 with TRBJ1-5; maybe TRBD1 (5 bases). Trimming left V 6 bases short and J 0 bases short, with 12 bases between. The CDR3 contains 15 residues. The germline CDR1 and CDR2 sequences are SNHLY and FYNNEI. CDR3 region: CASSRGGVSNQPQHF. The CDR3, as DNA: TGTGCCAGCAGCCGAGGAGGGGTTAGCAATCAGCCCCAGCATTTT. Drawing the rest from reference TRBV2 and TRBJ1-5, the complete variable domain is EPEVTQTPSHQVTQMGQEVILRCVPISNHLYFYWYRQILGQKVEFLVSFYNNEISEKSEIFDDQFSVERPDGSNFTLKIRSTKLEDSAMYFCASSRGGVSNQPQHFGDGTRLSIL.

This CDR3 is CASGRAGRYGYTF. The CDR3 DNA is TGTGCCTCGGGCCGGGCCGGGAGATATGGCTACACCTTC. The rearrangement joins TRBV30 to TRBJ1-2; D unclear. Germline V gene sequence: CDR1 GTSNPN, CDR2 SVGIG (reference sequence). Trimming took off 7 bases at V and 5 bases at J, with 17 bases between the two ends. This CDR3 comprises 13 residues.

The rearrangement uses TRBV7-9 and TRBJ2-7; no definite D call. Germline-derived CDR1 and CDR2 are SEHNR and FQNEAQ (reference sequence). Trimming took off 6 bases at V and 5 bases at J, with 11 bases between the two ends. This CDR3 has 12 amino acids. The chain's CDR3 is CASRQSGDEQYF. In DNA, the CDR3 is TGTGCCAGCAGGCAATCGGGTGACGAGCAGTACTTC.

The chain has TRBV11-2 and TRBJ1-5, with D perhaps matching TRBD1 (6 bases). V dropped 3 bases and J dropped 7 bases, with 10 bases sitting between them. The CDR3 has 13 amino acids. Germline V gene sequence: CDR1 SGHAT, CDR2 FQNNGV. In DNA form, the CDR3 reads TGTGCCAGCAGCTTGGGGGCAGGCCAGCCCCAGCATTTT. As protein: CASSLGAGQPQHF.

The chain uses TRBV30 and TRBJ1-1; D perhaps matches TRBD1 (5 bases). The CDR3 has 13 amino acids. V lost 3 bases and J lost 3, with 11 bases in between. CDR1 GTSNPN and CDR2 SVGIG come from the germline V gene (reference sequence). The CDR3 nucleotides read TGTGCCTGGAGGGGGCAGACTTACACTGAAGCTTTCTTT. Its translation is CAWRGQTYTEAFF.

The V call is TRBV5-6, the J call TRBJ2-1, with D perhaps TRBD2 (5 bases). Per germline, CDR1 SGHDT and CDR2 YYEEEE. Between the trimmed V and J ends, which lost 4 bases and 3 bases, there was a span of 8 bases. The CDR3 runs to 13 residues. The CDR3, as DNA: TGTGCCAGCAGCGAAGGAGGCTACAATGAGCAGTTCTTC. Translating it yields CASSEGGYNEQFF.

The CDR3 region is CASSHHPGQGAPEAFF. The CDR3 nucleotides read TGTGCCAGCAGCCACCACCCGGGACAGGGGGCCCCTGAAGCTTTCTTT. This chain connects TRBV14 to TRBJ1-1, with TRBD1 matching over 12 bases. Germline V gives CDR1 SGHDN, CDR2 FVKESK. CDR3 length: 16 residues. The trim removed 3 bases at V and 6 bases at J, leaving 8 bases unmatched.

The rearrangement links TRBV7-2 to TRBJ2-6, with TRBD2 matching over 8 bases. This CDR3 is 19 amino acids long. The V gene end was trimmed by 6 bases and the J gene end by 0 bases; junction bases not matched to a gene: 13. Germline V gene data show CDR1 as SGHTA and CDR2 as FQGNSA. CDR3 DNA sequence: TGTGCCAGCAGAGAGGGCGGGGGGCCCTTTAGCTCTGGGGCCAACGTCCTGACTTTC. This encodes CASREGGGPFSSGANVLTF.

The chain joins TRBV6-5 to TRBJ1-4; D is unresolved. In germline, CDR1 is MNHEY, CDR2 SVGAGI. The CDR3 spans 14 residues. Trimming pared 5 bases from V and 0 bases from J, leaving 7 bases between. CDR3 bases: TGTGCCAGCAGTCCACTAACAACTAATGAAAAACTGTTTTTT. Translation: CASSPLTTNEKLFF.

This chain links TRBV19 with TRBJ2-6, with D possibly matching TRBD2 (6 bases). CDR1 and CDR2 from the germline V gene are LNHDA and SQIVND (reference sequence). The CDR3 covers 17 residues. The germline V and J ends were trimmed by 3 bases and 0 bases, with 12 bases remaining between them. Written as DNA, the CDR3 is TGTGCCAGTAGTATGGGGGGTGGTTTCTCTGGGGCCAACGTCCTGACTTTC. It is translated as CASSMGGGFSGANVLTF. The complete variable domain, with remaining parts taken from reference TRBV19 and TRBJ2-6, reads DGGITQSPKYLFRKEGQNVTLSCEQNLNHDAMYWYRQDPGQGLRLIYYSQIVNDFQKGDIAEGYSVSREKKESFPLTVTSAQKNPTAFYLCASSMGGGFSGANVLTFGAGSRLTVL.

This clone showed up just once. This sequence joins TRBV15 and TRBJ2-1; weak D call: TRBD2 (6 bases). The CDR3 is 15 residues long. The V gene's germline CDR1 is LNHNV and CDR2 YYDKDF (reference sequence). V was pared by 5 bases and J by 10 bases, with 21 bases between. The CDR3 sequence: CATSYSPGTGEEQFF. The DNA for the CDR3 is TGTGCCACCAGCTATAGCCCGGGGACGGGAGAGGAGCAGTTCTTC.

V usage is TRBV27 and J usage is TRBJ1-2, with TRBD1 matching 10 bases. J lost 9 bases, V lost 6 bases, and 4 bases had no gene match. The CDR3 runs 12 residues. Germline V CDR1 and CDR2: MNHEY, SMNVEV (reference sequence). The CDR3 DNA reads TGTGCCAGCAGGCCGGGACAGGGGAGCTACACCTTC. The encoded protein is CASRPGQGSYTF.

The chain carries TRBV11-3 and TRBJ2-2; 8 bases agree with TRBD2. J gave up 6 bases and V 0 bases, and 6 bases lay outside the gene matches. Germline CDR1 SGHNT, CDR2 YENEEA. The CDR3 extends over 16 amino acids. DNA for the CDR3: TGTGCCAGCAGCTTAGACGGGACTAGTCGACCCGGGGAGCTGTTTTTT. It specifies CASSLDGTSRPGELFF.

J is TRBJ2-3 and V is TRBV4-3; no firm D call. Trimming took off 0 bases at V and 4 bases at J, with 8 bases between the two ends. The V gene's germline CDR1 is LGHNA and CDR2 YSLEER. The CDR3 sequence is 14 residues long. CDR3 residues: CASSQDRFSDTQYF. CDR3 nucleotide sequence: TGCGCCAGCAGCCAAGATCGGTTTTCAGATACGCAGTATTTT.

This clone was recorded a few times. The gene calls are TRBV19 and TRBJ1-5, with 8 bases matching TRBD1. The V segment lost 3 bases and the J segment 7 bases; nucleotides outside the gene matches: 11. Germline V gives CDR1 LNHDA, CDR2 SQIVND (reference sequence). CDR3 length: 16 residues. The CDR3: CASSILRQGWRQPQHF. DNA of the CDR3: TGTGCCAGTAGTATTCTCCGACAGGGGTGGAGACAGCCCCAGCATTTT.

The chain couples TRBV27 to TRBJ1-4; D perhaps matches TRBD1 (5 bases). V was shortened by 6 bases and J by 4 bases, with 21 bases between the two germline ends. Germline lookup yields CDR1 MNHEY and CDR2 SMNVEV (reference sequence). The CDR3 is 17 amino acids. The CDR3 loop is CASRSQHQGALNEKLFF. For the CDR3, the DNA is TGTGCCAGCAGATCACAACACCAAGGGGCCCTTAATGAAAAACTGTTTTTT.

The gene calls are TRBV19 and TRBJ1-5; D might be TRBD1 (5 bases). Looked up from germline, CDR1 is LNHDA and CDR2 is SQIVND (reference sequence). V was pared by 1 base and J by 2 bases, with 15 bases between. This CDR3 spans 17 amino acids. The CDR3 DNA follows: TGTGCCAGTAGTATAGTACGGGGGATAACTGGCAATCAGCCCCAGCATTTT. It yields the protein CASSIVRGITGNQPQHF.

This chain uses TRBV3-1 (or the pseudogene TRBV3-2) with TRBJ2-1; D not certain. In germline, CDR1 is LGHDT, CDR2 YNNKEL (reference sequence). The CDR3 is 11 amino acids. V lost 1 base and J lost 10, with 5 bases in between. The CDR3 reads CASSQGEEQFF. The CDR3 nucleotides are TGTGCCAGCAGCCAAGGCGAGGAGCAGTTCTTC.